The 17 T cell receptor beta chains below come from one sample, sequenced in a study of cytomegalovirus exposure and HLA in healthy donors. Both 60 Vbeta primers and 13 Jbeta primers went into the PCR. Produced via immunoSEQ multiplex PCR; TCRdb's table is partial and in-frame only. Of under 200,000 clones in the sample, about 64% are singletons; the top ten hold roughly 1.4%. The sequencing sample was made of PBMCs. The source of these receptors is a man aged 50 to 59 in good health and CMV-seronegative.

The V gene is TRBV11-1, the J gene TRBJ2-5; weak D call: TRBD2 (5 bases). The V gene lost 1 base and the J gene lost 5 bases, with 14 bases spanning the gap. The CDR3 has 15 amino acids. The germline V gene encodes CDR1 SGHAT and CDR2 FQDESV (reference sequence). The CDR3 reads CASSLEDPEAETQYF. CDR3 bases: TGTGCCAGCAGCTTAGAAGACCCGGAGGCGGAGACCCAGTACTTC. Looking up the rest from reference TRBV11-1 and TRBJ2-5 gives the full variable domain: EAEVAQSPRYKITEKSQAVAFWCDPISGHATLYWYRQILGQGPELLVQFQDESVVDDSQLPKDRFSAERLKGVDSTLKIQPAELGDSAMYLCASSLEDPEAETQYFGPGTRLLVL.

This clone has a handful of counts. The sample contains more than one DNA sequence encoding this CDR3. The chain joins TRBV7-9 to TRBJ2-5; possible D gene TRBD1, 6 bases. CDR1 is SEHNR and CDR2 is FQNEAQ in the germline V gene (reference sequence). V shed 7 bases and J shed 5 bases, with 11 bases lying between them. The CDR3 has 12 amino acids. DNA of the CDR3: TGTGCCAGCACTCCCAGGGGTGAGACCCAGTACTTC. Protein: CASTPRGETQYF.

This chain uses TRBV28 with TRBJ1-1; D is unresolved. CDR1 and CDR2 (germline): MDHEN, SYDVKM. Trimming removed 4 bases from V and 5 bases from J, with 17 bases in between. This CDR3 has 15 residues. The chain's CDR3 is CASSSLRGFGTEAFF. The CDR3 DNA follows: TGTGCCAGCAGTTCCCTGCGGGGTTTTGGGACTGAAGCTTTCTTT. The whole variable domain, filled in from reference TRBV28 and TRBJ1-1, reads DVKVTQSSRYLVKRTGEKVFLECVQDMDHENMFWYRQDPGLGLRLIYFSYDVKMKEKGDIPEGYSVSREKKERFSLILESASTNQTSMYLCASSSLRGFGTEAFFGQGTRLTVV.

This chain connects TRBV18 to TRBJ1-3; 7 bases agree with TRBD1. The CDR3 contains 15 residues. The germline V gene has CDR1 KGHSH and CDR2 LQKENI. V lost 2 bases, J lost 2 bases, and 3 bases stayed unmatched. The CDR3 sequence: CASSPGTVTGNTIYF. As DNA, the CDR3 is TGTGCCAGCTCACCAGGGACAGTGACTGGAAACACCATATATTTT.

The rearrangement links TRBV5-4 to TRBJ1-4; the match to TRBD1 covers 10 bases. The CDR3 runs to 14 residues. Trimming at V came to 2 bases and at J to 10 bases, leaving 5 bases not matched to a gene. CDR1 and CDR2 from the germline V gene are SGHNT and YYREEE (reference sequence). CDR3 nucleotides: TGTGCCAGCAGCTTCCGGGACAGGGGTGGAAAACTGTTTTTT. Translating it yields CASSFRDRGGKLFF.

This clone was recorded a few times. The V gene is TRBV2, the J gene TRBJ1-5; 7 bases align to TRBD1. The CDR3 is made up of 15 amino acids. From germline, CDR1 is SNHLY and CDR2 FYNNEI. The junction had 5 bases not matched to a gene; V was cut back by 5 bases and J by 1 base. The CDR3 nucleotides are TGTGCCAGCAGTCCAGACAGGGCAAGCAATCAGCCCCAGCATTTT. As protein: CASSPDRASNQPQHF. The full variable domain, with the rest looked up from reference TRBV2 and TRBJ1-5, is EPEVTQTPSHQVTQMGQEVILRCVPISNHLYFYWYRQILGQKVEFLVSFYNNEISEKSEIFDDQFSVERPDGSNFTLKIRSTKLEDSAMYFCASSPDRASNQPQHFGDGTRLSIL.

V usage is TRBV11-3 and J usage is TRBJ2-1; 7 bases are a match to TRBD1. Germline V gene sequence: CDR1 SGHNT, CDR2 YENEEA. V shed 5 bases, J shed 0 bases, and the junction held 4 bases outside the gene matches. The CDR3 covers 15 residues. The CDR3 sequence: CASSPRTGSYNEQFF. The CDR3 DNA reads TGTGCCAGCAGCCCAAGGACAGGCTCCTACAATGAGCAGTTCTTC.

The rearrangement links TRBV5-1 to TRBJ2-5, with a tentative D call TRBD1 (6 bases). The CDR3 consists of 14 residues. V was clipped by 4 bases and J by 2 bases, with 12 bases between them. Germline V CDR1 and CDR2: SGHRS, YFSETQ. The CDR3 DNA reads TGCGCCAGCAGCCATTACAGGGCTCAAGAGACCCAGTACTTC. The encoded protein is CASSHYRAQETQYF.

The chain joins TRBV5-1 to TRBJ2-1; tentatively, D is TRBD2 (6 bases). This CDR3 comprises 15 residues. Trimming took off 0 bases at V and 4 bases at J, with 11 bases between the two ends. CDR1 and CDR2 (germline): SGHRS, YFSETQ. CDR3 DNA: TGCGCCAGCAGCTTGGCAAGTGGAGGGTACAATGAGCAGTTCTTC. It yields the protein CASSLASGGYNEQFF.

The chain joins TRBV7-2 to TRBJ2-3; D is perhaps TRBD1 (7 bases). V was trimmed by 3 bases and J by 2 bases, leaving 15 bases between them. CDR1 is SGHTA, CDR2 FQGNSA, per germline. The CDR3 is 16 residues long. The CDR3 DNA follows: TGTGCCAGCAGCTTCAGGCAGGGGGGCTACACAGATACGCAGTATTTT. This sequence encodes CASSFRQGGYTDTQYF.

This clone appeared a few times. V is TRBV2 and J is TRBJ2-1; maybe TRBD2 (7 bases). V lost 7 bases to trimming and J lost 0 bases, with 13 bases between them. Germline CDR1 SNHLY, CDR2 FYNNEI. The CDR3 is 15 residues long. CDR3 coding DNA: TGTGCCAGCACCGAAGGGGGGGGCTCCTACAATGAGCAGTTCTTC. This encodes CASTEGGGSYNEQFF.

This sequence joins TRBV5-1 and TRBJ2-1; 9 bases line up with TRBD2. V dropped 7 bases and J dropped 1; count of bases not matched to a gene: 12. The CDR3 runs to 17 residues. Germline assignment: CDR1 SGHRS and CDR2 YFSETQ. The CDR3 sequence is CASDTRGSGGSYNEQFF. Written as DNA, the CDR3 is TGCGCCAGCGATACGAGGGGGAGCGGGGGGTCCTACAATGAGCAGTTCTTC.

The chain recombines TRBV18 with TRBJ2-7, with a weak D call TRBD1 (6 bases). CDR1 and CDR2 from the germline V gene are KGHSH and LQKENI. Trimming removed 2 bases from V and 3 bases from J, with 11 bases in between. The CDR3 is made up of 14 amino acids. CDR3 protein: CASSPTGLYYEQYF. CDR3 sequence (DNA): TGTGCCAGCTCACCAACAGGGTTATACTACGAGCAGTACTTC.

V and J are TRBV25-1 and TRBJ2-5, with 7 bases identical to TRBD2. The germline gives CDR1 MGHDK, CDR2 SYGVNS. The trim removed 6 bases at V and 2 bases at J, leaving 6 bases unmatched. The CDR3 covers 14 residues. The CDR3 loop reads CASRGGWWQETQYF. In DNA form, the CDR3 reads TGTGCCAGCAGGGGGGGGTGGTGGCAAGAGACCCAGTACTTC.

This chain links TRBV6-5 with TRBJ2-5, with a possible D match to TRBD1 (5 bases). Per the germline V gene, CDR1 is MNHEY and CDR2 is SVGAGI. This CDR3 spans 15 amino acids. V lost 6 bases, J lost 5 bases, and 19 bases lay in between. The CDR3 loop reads CASSSSWAGRETQYF. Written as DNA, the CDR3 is TGTGCCAGCAGCTCCTCTTGGGCAGGGCGGGAGACCCAGTACTTC.

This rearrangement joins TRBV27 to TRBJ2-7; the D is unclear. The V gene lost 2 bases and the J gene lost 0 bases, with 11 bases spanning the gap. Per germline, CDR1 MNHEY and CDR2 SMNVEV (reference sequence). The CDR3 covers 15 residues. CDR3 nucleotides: TGTGCCAGCAGTTTACTCCCGACAAGCTCCTACGAGCAGTACTTC. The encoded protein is CASSLLPTSSYEQYF.

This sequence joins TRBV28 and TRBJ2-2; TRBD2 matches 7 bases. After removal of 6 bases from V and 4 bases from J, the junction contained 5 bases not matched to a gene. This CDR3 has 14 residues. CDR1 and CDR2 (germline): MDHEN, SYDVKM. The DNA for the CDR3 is TGTGCCAGCAGGCTTCGCGGGGGCACCGGGGAGCTGTTTTTT. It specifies CASRLRGGTGELFF. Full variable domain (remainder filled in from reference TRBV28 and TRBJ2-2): DVKVTQSSRYLVKRTGEKVFLECVQDMDHENMFWYRQDPGLGLRLIYFSYDVKMKEKGDIPEGYSVSREKKERFSLILESASTNQTSMYLCASRLRGGTGELFFGEGSRLTVL.